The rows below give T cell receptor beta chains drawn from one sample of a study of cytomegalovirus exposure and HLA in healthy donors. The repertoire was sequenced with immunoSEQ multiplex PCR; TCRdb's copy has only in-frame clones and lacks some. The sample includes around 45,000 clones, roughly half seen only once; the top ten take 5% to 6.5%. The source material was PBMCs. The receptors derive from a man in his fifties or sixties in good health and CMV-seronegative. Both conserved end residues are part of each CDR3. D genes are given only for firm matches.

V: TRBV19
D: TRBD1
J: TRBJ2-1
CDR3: CASRNRGSPYNEQFF

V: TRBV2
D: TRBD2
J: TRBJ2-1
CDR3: CASNSGLAVNEQFF

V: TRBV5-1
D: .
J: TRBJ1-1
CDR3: CASSRAGQNTEAFF

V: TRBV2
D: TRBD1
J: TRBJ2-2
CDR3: CASSAEQGPTGELFF

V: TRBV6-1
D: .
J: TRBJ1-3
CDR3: CALMGGTDSGNTIYF

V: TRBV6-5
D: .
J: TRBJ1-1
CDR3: CASSSDRPHTEAFF

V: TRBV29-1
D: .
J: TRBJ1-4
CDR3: CSVVVSRAQSTTNEKLFF

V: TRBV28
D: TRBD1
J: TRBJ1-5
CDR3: CASRSGTAYSNQPQHF

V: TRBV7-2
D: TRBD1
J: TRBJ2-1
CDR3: CASSSETGSNEQFF

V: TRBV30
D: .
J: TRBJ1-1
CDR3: CAWGYREMNTEAFF

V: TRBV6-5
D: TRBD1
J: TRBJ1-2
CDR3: CASSGQGARGYTF

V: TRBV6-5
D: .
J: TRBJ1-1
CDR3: CASSYNTGTEAFF

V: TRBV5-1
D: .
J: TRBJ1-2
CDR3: CASNEGRTEYGYTF

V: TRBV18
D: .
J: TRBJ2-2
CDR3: CASPRNRDGGELFF

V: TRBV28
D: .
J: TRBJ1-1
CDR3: CASSLRQLRTFF

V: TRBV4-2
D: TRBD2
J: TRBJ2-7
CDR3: CASSDFGAGGPGEQYF

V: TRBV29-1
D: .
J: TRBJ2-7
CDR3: CSVEDSGGQYF

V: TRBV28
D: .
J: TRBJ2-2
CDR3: CASSSGLSTGELFF

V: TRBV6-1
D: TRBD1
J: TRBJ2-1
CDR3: CASSEEGQAYNEQFF

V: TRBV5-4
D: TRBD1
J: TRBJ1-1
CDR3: CASSLAHGKTGGWDTEAFF

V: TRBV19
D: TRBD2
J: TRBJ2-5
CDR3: CASSTGLAGVETQYF

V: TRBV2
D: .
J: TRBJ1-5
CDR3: CASQYGGNQPQHF

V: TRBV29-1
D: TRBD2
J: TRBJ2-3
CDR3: CSVGGEGRTQYF

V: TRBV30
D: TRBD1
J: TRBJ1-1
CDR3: CAWSGRGTWYAFF

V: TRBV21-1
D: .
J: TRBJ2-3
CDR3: CASSPDGVGDTQYF

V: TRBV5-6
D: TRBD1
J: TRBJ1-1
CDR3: CASSTGQTLEAFF

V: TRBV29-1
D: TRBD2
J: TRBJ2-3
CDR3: CSVEAAGGRAKGDTQYF

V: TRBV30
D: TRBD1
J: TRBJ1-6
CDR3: CAWRISRQGGYSNSPLHF

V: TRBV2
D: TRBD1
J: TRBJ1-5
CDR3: CASGLTGGNQPQHF

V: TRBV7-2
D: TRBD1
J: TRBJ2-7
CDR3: CASSYLQGNEQYF

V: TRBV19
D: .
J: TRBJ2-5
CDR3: CASSTAWETQYF

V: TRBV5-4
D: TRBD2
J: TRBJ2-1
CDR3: CASSPTTSGRRDGQFF

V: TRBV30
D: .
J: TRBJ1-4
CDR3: CAWSVGRTNEKLFF

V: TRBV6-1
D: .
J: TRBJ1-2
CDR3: CASSEQGYGYTF

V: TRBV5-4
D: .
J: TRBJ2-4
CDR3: CASSPREAKNIQYF

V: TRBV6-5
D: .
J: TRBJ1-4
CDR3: CASSSLTANEKLFF

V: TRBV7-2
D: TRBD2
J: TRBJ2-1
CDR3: CASSRGGYNEQFF

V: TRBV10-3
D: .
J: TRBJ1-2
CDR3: CAISESDSYNYGYTF

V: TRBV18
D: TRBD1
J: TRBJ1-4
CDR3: CASSPSTGIDEKLFF

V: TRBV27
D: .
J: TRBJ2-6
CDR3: CASTSGNSGANVLTF

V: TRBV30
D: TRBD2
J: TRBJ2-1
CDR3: CAWVGTSGSGGYNEQFF

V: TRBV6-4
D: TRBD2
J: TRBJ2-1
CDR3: CASSPNSGSIDEQFF

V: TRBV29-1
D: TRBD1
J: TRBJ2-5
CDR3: CSPTGPGETQYF

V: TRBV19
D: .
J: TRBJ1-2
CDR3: CASSPRLRRAQHNNYGYTF

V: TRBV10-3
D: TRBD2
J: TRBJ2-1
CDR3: CAISESRLASTEQFF

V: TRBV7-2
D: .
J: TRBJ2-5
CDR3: CASSPRETQYF

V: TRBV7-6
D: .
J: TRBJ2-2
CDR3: CASSRDVGRNTGELFF

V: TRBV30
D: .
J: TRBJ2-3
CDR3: CAWTRGDTQYF

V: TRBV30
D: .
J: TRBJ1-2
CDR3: CAWRQGYYGYTF

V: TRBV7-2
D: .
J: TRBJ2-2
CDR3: CASSWRPGTGELFF

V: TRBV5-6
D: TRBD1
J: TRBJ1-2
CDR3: CASSQQGEGYGYTF

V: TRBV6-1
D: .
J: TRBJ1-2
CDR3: CASRANIDINYGYTF